The present TCR beta chain was sequenced within a study of cytomegalovirus exposure and HLA in healthy donors. Overall study context: There were approximately 85 million unique TCRs (from HLA-typed donors) in an early data release. Findings of the study overall: In a later analysis, V- and J-gene trimming of beta chains associated with a DCLRE1C missense variant, replicated independently.

13 Jbeta primers and 60 Vbeta primers were used for the PCR. Assay: immunoSEQ multiplex PCR; the TCRdb copy retains only in-frame clones and omits some. The sample has over 150,000 clones, around four fifths seen once; the top ten hold 1%. The CDR3 is 14 amino acids. The V end was cut by 3 bases, the J end by 5 bases, with 12 bases between. Germline CDR1 SEHNR, CDR2 FQNEAQ (reference sequence). At sampling all donors were nominally healthy, likely with unrecorded immune exposures. As to this clone: Its antigen is not known.

The sample consisted of PBMCs. This rearrangement joins TRBV7-9 to TRBJ2-3, with D possibly matching TRBD2 (6 bases). The source is a woman in her forties or fifties in good health and CMV-seropositive. CDR3 sequence: CASSFSLGGDTQYF. CDR3 nucleotide sequence: TGTGCCAGCAGCTTTAGTTTGGGGGGAGATACGCAGTATTTT.